This T cell receptor (beta chain) was recorded in a study of long-term antiretroviral therapy in people with HIV. Sequencing used immunoSEQ v3.0 at survey level. Here immunoSEQ multiplex PCR was the method, and the copy in TCRdb shows in-frame clones only, minus some. The sample lists about 16,000 clones; 90% to 95% were seen once. V shed 5 bases and J shed 0 bases, with 10 bases lying between them. Germline V CDR1 and CDR2: MGHRA, YSYEKL. This CDR3 comprises 14 residues. Regarding the study as a whole: Pre-ART expanded TRB clones stayed dominant throughout, though often decreasing after ART.

As to this clone: The target antigen is unknown.

The chain employs TRBV4-1 and TRBJ1-1, with D hard to call. The receptor was derived from a woman aged 45 to 65 with HIV. Sequences were derived from unsorted PBMCs, sampled 6.4 years after starting antiretroviral therapy. The CDR3 DNA follows: TGCGCCAGCAGCTACCAGTGGTTGAACACTGAAGCTTTCTTT. Translation gives CASSYQWLNTEAFF.